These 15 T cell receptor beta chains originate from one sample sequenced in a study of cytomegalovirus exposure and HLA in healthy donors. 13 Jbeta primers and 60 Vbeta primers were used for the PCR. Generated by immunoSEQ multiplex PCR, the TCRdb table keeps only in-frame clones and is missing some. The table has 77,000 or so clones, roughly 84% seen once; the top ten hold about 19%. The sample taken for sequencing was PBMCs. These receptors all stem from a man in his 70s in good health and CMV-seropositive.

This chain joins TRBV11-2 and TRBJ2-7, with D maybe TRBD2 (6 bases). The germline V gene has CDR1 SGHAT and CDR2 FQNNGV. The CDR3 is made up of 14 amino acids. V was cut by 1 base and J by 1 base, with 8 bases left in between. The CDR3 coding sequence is TGTGCCAGCAGCTTAGCGGGAGTTTCCTACGAGCAGTACTTC. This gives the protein CASSLAGVSYEQYF.

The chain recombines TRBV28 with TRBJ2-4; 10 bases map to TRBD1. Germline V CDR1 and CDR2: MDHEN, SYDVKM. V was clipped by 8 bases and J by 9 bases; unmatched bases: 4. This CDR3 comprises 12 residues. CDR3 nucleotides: TGTGCCAGCGGGGACAGGGGTGGCATTCAGTACTTC. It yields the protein CASGDRGGIQYF.

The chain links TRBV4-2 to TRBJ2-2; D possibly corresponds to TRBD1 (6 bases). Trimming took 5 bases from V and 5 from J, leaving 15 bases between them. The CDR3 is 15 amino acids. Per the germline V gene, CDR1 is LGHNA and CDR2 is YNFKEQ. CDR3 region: CASSSGVLRTGELFF. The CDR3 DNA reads TGTGCCAGCAGCTCAGGGGTTTTGAGGACCGGGGAGCTGTTTTTT.

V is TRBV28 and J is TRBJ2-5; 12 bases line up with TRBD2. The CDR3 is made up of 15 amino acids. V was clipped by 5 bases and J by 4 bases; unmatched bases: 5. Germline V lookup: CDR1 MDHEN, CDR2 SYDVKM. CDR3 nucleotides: TGTGCCAGCAGTCTACTAGCGGGAGGCGCAGAGACCCAGTACTTC. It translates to CASSLLAGGAETQYF.

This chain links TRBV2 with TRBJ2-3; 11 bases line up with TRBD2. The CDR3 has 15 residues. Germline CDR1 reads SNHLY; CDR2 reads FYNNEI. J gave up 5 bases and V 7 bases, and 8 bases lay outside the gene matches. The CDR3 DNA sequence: TGTGCCAGCACCTCACTAGCGGGGGCCGAAGATACGCAGTATTTT. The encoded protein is CASTSLAGAEDTQYF.

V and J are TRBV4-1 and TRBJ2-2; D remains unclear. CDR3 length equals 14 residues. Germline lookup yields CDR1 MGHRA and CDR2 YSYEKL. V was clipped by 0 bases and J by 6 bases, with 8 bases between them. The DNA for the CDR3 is TGCGCCAGCAGCCAAGATCCCCAGGCCGGGGAGCTGTTTTTT. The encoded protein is CASSQDPQAGELFF.

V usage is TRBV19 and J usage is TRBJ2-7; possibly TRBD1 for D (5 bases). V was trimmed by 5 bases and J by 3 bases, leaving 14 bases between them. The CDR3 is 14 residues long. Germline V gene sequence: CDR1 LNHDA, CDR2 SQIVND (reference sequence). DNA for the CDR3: TGTGCCAGTAGTCCCGCTGACAGTTTCTACGAGCAGTACTTC. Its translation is CASSPADSFYEQYF. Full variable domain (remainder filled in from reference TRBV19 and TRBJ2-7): DGGITQSPKYLFRKEGQNVTLSCEQNLNHDAMYWYRQDPGQGLRLIYYSQIVNDFQKGDIAEGYSVSREKKESFPLTVTSAQKNPTAFYLCASSPADSFYEQYFGPGTRLTVT.

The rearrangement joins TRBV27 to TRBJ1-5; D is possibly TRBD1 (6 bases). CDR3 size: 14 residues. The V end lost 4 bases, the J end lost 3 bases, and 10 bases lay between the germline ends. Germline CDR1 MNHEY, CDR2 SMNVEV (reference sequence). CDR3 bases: TGTGCCAGCAGTTCCGGACAGTTCAATCAGCCCCAGCATTTT. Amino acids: CASSSGQFNQPQHF.

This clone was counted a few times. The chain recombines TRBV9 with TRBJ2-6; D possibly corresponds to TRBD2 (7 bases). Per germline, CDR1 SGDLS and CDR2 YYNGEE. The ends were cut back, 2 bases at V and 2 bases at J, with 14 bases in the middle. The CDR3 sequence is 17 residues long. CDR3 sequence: CASSVGGRGAGANVLTF. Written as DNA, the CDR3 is TGTGCCAGCAGCGTCGGGGGGCGAGGGGCTGGGGCCAACGTCCTGACTTTC.

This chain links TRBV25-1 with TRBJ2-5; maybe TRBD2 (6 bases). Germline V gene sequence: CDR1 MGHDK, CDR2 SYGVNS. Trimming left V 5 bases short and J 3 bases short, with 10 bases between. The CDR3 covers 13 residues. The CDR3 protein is CASSMGGKETQYF. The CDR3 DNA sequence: TGTGCCAGCAGTATGGGGGGAAAAGAGACCCAGTACTTC.

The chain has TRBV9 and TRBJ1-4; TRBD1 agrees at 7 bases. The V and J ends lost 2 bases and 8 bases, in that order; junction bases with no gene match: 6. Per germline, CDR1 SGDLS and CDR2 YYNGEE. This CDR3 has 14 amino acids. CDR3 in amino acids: CASSVGGGSEKLFF. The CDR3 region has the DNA TGTGCCAGCAGCGTTGGAGGGGGCAGCGAAAAACTGTTTTTT.

CDR3 nucleotide sequence: TGTGCCAGCAGCGTAGGAGGTCAGCTGAATGAAAAACTGTTTTTT. This encodes CASSVGGQLNEKLFF. The V call is TRBV9, the J call TRBJ1-4; D remains ambiguous. Germline CDR1 is SGDLS and CDR2 is YYNGEE. The CDR3 runs 15 residues. The V and J ends lost 0 bases and 5 bases respectively, with 11 bases between them.

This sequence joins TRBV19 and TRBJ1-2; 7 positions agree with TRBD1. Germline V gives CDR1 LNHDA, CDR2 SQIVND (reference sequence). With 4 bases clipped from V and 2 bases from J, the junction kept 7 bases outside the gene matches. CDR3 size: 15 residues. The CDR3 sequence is CASSTRQGANYGYTF. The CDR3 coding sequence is TGTGCCAGTAGTACAAGACAGGGTGCCAACTATGGCTACACCTTC. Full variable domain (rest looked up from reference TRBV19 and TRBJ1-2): DGGITQSPKYLFRKEGQNVTLSCEQNLNHDAMYWYRQDPGQGLRLIYYSQIVNDFQKGDIAEGYSVSREKKESFPLTVTSAQKNPTAFYLCASSTRQGANYGYTFGSGTRLTVV.

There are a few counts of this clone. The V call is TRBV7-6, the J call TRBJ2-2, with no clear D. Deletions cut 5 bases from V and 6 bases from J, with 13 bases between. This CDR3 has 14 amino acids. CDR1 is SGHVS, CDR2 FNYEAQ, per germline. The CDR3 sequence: CASSASGQPGELFF. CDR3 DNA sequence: TGTGCCAGCAGCGCGTCTGGGCAGCCCGGGGAGCTGTTTTTT.

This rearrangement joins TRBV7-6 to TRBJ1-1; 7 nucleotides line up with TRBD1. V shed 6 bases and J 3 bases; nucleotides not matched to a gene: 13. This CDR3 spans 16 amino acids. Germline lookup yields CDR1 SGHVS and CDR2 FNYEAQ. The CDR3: CASSLSQAQGDTEAFF. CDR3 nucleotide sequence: TGTGCCAGCAGTTTATCTCAAGCCCAGGGGGACACTGAAGCTTTCTTT.